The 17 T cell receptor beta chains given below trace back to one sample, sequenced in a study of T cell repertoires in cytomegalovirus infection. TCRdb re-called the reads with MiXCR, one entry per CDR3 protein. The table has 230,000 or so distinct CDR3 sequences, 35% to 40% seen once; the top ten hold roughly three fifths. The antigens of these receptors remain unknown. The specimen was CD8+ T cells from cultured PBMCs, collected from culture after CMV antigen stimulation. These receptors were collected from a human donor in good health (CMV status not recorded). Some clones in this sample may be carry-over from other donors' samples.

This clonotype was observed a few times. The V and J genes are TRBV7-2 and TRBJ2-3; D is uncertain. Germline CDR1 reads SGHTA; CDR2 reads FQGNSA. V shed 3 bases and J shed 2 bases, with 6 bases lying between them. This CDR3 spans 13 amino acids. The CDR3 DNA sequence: TGTGCCAGCAGCTTTGTAACCACAGATACGCAGTATTTT. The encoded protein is CASSFVTTDTQYF. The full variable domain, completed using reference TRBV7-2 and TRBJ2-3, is GAGVSQSPSNKVTEKGKDVELRCDPISGHTALYWYRQSLGQGLEFLIYFQGNSAPDKSGLPSDRFSAERTGGSVSTLTIQRTQQEDSAVYLCASSFVTTDTQYFGPGTRLTVL.

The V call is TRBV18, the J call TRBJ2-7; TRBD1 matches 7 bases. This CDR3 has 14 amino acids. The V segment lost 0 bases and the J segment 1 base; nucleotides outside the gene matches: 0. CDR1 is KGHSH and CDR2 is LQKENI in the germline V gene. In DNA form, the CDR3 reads TGTGCCAGCTCACCACCGGGACAGTCCTACGAGCAGTACTTC. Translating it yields CASSPPGQSYEQYF.

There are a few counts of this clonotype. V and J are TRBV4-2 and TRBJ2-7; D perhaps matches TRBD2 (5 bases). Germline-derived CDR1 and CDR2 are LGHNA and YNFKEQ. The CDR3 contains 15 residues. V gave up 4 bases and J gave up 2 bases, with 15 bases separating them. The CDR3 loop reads CASSPVLAGAYEQYF. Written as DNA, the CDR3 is TGTGCCAGCAGCCCCGTTCTAGCTGGGGCCTACGAGCAGTACTTC.

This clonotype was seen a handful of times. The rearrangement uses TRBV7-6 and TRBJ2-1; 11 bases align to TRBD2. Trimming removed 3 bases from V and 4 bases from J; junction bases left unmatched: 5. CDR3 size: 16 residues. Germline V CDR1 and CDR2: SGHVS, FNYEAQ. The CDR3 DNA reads TGTGCCAGCAGCTTCGCTAGCGGGGGGAGGTACAATGAGCAGTTCTTC. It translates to CASSFASGGRYNEQFF.

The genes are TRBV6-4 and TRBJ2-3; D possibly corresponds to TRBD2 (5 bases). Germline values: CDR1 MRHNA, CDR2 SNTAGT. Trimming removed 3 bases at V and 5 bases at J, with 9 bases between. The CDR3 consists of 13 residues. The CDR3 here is CASSDRRGDTQYF. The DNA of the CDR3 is TGTGCCAGCAGTGATAGACGGGGAGATACGCAGTATTTT.

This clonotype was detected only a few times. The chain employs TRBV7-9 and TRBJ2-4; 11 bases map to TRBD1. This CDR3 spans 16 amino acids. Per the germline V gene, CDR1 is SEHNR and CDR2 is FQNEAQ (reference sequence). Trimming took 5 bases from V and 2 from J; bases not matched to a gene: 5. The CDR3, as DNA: TGTGCCAGCAGCCGGACAGGGGGCCTTTCCAAAAACATTCAGTACTTC. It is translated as CASSRTGGLSKNIQYF.

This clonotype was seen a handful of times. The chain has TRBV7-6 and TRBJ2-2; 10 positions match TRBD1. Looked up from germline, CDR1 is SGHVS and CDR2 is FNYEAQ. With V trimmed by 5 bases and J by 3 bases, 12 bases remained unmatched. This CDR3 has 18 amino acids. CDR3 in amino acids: CASSRPRQGASYTGELFF. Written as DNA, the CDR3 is TGTGCCAGCAGCCGACCCAGACAGGGGGCATCGTACACCGGGGAGCTGTTTTTT.

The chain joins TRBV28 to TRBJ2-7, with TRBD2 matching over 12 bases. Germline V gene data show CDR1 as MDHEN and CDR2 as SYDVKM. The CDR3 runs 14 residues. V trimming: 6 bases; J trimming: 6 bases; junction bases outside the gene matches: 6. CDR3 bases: TGTGCCAGCAGATACTTGACTAGCGGGAGCGAGCAGTACTTC. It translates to CASRYLTSGSEQYF.

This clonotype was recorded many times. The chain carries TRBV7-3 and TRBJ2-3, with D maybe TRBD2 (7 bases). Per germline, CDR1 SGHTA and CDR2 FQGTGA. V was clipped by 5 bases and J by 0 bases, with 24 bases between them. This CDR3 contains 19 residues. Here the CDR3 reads CASSLGGGFFPLSTDTQYF. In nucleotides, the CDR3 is TGTGCCAGCAGCCTAGGGGGAGGGTTTTTCCCCCTTAGCACAGATACGCAGTATTTT.

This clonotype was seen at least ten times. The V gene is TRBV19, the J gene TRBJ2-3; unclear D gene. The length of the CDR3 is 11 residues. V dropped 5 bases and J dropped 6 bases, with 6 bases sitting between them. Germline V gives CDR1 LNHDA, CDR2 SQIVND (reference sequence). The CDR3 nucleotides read TGTGCCAGTAGTCACGAGGATACGCAGTATTTT. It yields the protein CASSHEDTQYF. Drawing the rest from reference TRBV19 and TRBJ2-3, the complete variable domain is DGGITQSPKYLFRKEGQNVTLSCEQNLNHDAMYWYRQDPGQGLRLIYYSQIVNDFQKGDIAEGYSVSREKKESFPLTVTSAQKNPTAFYLCASSHEDTQYFGPGTRLTVL.

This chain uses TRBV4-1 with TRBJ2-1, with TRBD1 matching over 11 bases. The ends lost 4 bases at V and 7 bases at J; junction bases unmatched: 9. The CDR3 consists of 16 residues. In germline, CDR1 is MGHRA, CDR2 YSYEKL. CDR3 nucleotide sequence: TGCGCCAGCAGCCTATACTGGACAGGGGGCAAGAATGAGCAGTTCTTC. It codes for CASSLYWTGGKNEQFF.

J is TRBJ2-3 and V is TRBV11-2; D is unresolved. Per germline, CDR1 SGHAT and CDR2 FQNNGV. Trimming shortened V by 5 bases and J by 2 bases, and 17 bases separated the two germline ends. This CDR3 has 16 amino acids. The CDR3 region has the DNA TGTGCCAGCAGCCCCGATGATAAAATTTTCACAGATACGCAGTATTTT. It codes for CASSPDDKIFTDTQYF.

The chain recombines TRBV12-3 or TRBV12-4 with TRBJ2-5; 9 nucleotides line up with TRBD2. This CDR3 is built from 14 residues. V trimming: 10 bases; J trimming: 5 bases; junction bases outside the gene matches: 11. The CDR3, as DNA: TGTGCCACCAAGGGGACTAGCAGTGGTGAGACCCAGTACTTC. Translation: CATKGTSSGETQYF.

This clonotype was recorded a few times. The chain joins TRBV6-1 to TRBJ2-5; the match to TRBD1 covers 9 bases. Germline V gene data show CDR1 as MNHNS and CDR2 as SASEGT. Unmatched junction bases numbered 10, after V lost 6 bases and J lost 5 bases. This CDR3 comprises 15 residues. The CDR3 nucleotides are TGTGCCAGCAGGGCTCGGGACAGGGCGGGTGAGACCCAGTACTTC. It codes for CASRARDRAGETQYF.

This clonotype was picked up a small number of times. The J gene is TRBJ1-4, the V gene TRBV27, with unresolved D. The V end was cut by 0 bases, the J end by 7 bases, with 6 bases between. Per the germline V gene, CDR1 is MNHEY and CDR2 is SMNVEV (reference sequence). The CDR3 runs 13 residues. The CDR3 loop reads CASSLSPREKLFF. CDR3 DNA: TGTGCCAGCAGTTTATCGCCCCGTGAAAAACTGTTTTTT.

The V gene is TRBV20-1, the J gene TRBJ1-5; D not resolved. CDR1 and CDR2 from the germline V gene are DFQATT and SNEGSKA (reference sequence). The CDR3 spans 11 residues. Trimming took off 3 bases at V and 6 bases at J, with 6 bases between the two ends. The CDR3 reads CSAREGQPQHF. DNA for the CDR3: TGCAGTGCTAGGGAGGGTCAGCCCCAGCATTTT.

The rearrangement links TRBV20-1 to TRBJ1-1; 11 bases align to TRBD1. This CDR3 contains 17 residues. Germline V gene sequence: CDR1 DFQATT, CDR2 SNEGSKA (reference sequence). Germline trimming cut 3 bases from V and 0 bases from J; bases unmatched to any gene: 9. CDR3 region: CSASGQGAIRMNTEAFF. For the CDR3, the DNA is TGCAGTGCTAGCGGACAGGGGGCGATTAGGATGAACACTGAAGCTTTCTTT.